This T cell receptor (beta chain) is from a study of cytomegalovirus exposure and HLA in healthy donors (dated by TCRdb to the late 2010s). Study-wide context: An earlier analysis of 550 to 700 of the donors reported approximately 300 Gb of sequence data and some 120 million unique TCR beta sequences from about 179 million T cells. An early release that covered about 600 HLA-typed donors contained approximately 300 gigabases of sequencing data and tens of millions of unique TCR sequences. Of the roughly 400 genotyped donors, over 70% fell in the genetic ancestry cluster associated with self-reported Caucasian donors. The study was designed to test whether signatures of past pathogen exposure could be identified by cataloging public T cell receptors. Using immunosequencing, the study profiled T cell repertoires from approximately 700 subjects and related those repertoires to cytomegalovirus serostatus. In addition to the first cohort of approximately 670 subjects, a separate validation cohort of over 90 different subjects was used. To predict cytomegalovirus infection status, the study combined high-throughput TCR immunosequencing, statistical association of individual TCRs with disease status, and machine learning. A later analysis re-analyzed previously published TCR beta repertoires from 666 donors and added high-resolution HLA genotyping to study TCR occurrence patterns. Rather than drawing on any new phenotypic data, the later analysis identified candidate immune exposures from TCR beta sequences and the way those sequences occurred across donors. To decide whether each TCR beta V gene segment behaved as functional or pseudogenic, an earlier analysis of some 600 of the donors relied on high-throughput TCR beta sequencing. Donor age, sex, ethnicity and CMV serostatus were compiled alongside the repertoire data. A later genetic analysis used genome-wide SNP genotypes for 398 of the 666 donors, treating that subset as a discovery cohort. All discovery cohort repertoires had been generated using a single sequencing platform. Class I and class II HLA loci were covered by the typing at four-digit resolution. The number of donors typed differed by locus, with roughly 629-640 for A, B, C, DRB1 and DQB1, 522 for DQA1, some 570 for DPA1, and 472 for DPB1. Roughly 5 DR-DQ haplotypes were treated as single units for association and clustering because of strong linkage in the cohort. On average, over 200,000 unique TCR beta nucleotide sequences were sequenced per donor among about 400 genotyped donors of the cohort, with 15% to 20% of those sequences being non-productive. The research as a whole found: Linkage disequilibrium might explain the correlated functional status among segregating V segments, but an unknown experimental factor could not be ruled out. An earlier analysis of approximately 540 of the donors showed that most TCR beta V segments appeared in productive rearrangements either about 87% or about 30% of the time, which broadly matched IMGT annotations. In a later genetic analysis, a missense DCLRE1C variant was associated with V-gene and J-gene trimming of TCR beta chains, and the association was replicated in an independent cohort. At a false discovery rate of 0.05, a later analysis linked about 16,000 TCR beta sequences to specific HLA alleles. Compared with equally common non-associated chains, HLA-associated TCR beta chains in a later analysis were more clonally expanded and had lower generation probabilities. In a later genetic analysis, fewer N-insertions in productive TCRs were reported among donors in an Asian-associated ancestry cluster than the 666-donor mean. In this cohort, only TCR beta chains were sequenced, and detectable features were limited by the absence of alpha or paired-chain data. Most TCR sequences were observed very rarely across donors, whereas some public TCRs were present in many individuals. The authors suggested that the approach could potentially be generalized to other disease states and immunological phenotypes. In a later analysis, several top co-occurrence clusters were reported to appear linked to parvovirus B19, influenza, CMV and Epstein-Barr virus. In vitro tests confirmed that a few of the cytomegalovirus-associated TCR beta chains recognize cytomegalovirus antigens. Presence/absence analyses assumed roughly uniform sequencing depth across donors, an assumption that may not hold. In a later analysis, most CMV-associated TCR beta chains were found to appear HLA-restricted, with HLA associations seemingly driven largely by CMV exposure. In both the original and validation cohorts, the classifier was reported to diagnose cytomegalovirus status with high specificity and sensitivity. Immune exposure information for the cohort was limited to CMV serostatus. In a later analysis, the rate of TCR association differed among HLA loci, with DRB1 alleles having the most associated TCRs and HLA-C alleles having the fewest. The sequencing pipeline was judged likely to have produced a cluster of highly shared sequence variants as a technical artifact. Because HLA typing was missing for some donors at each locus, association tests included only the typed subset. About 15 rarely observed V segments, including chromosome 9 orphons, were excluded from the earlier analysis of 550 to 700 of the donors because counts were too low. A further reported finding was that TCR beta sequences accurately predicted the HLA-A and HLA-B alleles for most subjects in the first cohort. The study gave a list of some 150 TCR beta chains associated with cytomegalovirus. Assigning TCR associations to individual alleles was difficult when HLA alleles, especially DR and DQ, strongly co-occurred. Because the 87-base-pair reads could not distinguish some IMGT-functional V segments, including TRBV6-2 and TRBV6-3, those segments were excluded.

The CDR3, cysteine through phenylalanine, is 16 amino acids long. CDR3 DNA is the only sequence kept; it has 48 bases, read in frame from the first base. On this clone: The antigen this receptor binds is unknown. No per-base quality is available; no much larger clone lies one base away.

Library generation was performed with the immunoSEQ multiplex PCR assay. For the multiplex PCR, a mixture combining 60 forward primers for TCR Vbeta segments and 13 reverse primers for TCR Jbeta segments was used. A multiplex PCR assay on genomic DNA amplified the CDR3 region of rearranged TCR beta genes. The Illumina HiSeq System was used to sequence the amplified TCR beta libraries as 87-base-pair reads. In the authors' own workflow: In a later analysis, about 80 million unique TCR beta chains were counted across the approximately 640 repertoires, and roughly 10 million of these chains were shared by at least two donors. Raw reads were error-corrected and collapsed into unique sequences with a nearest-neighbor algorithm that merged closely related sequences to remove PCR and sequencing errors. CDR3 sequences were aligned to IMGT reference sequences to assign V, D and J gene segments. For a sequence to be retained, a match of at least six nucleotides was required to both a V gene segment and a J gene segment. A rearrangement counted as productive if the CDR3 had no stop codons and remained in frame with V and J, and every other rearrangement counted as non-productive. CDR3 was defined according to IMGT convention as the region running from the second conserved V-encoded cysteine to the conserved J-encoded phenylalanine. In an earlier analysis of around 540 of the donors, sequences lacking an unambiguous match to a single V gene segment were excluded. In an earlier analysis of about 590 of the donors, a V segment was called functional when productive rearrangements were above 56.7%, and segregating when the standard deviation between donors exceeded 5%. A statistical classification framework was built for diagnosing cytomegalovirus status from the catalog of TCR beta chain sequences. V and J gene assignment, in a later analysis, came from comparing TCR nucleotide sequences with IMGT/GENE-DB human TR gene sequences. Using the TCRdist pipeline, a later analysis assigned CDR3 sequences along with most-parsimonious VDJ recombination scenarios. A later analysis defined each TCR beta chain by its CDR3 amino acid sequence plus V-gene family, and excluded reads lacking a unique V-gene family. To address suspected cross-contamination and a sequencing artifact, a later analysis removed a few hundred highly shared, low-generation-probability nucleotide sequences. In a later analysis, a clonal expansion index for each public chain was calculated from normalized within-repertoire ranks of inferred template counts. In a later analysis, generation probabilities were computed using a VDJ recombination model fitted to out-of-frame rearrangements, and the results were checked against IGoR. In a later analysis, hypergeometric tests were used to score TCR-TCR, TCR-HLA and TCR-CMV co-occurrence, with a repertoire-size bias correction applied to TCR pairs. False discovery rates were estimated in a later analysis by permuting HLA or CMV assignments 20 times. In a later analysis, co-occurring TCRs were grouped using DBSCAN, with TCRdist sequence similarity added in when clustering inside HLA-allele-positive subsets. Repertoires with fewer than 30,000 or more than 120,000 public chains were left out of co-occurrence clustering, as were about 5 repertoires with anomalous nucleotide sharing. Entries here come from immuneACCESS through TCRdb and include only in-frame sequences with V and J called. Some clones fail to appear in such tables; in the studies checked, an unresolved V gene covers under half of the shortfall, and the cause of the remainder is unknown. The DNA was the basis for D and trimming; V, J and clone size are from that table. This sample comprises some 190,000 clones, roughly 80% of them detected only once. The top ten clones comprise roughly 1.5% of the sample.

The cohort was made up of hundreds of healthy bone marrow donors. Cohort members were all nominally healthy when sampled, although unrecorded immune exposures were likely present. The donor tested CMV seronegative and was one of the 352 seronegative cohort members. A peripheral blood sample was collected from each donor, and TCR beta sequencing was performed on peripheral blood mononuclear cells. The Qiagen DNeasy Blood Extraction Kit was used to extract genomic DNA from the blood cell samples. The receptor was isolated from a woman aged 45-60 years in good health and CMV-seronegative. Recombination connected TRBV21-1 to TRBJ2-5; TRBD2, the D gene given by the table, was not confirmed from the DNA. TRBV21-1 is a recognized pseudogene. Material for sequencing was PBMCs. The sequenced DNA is TGTGCCAGCAGCAAAGTTCAAACTAGTAGAGGGGAGACCCAGTACTTC. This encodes CASSKVQTSRGETQYF.